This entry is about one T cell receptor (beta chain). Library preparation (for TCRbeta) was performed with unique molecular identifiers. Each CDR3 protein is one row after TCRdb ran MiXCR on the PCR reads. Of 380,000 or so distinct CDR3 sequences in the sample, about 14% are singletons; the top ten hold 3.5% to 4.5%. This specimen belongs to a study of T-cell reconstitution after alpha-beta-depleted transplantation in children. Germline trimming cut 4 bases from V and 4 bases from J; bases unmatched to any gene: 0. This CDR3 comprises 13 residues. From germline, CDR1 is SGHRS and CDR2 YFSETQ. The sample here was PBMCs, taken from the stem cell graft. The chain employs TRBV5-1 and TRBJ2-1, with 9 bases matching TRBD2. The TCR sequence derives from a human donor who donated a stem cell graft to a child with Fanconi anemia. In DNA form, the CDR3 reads TGCGCCAGCAGCACTAGCGGGTACAATGAGCAGTTCTTC. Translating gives CASSTSGYNEQFF.